These 19 T cell receptor beta chains were sequenced from one sample in a study of blood T cell repertoires in COVID-19. The method was immunoSEQ multiplex PCR; TCRdb's version includes in-frame clones alone and lacks a portion of them. This sample has 65,000 to 90,000 clones; about 88% occur once, and the top ten carry around 9%. Source material: peripheral blood. All receptors derive from a man older than 75 with acute or convalescent COVID-19.

The gene calls are TRBV10-3 and TRBJ2-7; 10 bases are a match to TRBD1. The junction had 11 bases not matched to a gene; V was cut back by 3 bases and J by 3 bases. CDR1 ENHRY and CDR2 SYGVKD come from the germline V gene. The CDR3 is made up of 17 amino acids. CDR3 bases: TGTGCCATCAGTGAAATCGATTTAAGGGACAGGGGCTACGAGCAGTACTTC. Protein sequence: CAISEIDLRDRGYEQYF.

The chain uses TRBV3-1 (or the pseudogene TRBV3-2) and TRBJ1-2, with 8 bases fitting TRBD1. The trim removed 3 bases at V and 4 bases at J, leaving 7 bases unmatched. CDR1 and CDR2 from the germline V gene are LGHDT and YNNKEL (reference sequence). The CDR3 consists of 15 residues. The CDR3 reads CASSHKTGAGYGYTF. DNA for the CDR3: TGTGCCAGCAGCCACAAGACAGGGGCCGGCTATGGCTACACCTTC.

This clone occurred once. The gene calls are TRBV5-1 and TRBJ2-5; 11 nucleotides agree with TRBD2. The CDR3 spans 15 residues. Per the germline V gene, CDR1 is SGHRS and CDR2 is YFSETQ. V shed 1 base and J 5 bases; nucleotides not matched to a gene: 4. CDR3 residues: CASSLRLAGGETQYF. The CDR3 coding sequence is TGCGCCAGCAGCTTGCGGCTAGCGGGAGGTGAGACCCAGTACTTC.

This chain links TRBV5-6 with TRBJ1-1; 7 bases align to TRBD1. Trimming removed 2 bases from V and 0 bases from J; junction bases left unmatched: 4. There are 15 residues in the CDR3. Germline loops: CDR1 SGHDT, CDR2 YYEEEE. CDR3 bases: TGTGCCAGCAGCTTCAGGGGGAATCTGAACACTGAAGCTTTCTTT. It is translated as CASSFRGNLNTEAFF.

The genes are TRBV6-6 and TRBJ2-1, with 8 bases fitting TRBD1. Germline trimming cut 5 bases from V and 3 bases from J; bases unmatched to any gene: 9. The CDR3 totals 16 residues. Germline CDR1 is MNHNY and CDR2 is SVGAGI (reference sequence). CDR3 DNA: TGTGCCAGCAGTCGACCGGGACAGGTCCTCTACAATGAGCAGTTCTTC. It codes for CASSRPGQVLYNEQFF.

CDR3 nucleotides: TGCAGCGTTGTGGAGACAGGGTCTTCGCCCCAGCATTTT. Translating gives CSVVETGSSPQHF. The rearrangement joins TRBV29-1 to TRBJ1-5; 7 nucleotides align to TRBD1. Germline trimming cut 4 bases from V and 9 bases from J; bases unmatched to any gene: 9. Germline V CDR1 and CDR2: SQVTM, ANQGSEA. The CDR3 length is 13 residues.

V usage is TRBV19 and J usage is TRBJ1-5, with a weak D call TRBD1 (6 bases). CDR1 and CDR2 (germline): LNHDA, SQIVND (reference sequence). The CDR3 extends over 15 amino acids. Trimming left V 6 bases short and J 8 bases short, with 20 bases between. Here the CDR3 DNA reads TGTGCCAGTAGCTCTCGGGGGGCGCCAGGAGAGCCCCAGCATTTT. Its protein product is CASSSRGAPGEPQHF.

This clone was counted only a few times. The rearrangement joins TRBV19 to TRBJ2-5, with 9 bases identical to TRBD1. CDR3 length equals 14 residues. Trimming cost V 6 bases and J 1 base; bases outside gene matches: 3. Per the germline V gene, CDR1 is LNHDA and CDR2 is SQIVND (reference sequence). CDR3: CASRTGGLQETQYF. The CDR3 DNA reads as TGTGCCAGTAGGACAGGGGGGCTCCAAGAGACCCAGTACTTC.

This chain links TRBV12-3 or TRBV12-4 with TRBJ2-5; possibly TRBD2 for D (5 bases). V was shortened by 1 base and J by 2 bases, with 5 bases between the two germline ends. This CDR3 contains 13 residues. In DNA form, the CDR3 reads TGTGCCAGCAGTTTAGGCGGGCAAGAGACCCAGTACTTC. Translated, it gives CASSLGGQETQYF.

V is TRBV6-6 and J is TRBJ2-7; 7 bases are shared with TRBD1. V shed 2 bases, J shed 4 bases, and the junction held 5 bases outside the gene matches. CDR1 and CDR2 from the germline V gene are MNHNY and SVGAGI (reference sequence). CDR3 size: 14 residues. CDR3 bases: TGTGCCAGCAGTTACGACAGGGTTTTGTACGAGCAGTACTTC. Translated, it gives CASSYDRVLYEQYF.

The chain employs TRBV19 and TRBJ1-2; 8 nucleotides match TRBD1. V gave up 7 bases and J gave up 4 bases; unmatched junction bases: 8. CDR3 size: 14 residues. Germline V gives CDR1 LNHDA, CDR2 SQIVND (reference sequence). The CDR3 loop is CASMMDRAGYGYTF. CDR3 DNA sequence: TGTGCCAGTATGATGGACAGGGCTGGCTATGGCTACACCTTC.

This clone appeared once. The CDR3 sequence is CASSFLSDRSYEQYF. In nucleotides, the CDR3 is TGTGCCAGCAGTTTCCTGTCGGACAGGTCCTACGAGCAGTACTTC. The chain combines TRBV6-5 with TRBJ2-7; 7 bases match TRBD1. CDR1 and CDR2 from the germline V gene are MNHEY and SVGAGI. The CDR3 loop spans 15 amino acids. V dropped 4 bases and J dropped 1; count of bases not matched to a gene: 7.

This clone was detected a few times. CDR3 loop: CASSYRGTEAFF. DNA for the CDR3: TGTGCCAGCAGTTACAGGGGCACTGAAGCTTTCTTT. The chain links TRBV28 to TRBJ1-1; 7 bases align to TRBD1. Germline trimming cut 4 bases from V and 4 bases from J; bases unmatched to any gene: 0. The CDR3 totals 12 residues. Germline values: CDR1 MDHEN, CDR2 SYDVKM.

This chain joins TRBV29-1 and TRBJ1-2, with TRBD1 identical over 8 bases. CDR3 length: 13 amino acids. Trimming removed 0 bases from V and 8 bases from J; junction bases left unmatched: 5. Germline CDR1 is SQVTM and CDR2 is ANQGSEA. CDR3 amino acids: CSVEDRGPYGYTF. CDR3 DNA: TGCAGCGTTGAAGACAGGGGGCCTTACGGCTACACCTTC.

V and J are TRBV19 and TRBJ1-5; tentative D call: TRBD1 (6 bases). The CDR3 runs to 13 residues. Trimming removed 7 bases at V and 5 bases at J, with 12 bases between. CDR1 and CDR2 from the germline V gene are LNHDA and SQIVND (reference sequence). CDR3 in DNA: TGTGCCAGTACTGGGTCAGGGGATCAGCCCCAGCATTTT. Translated, it gives CASTGSGDQPQHF.

The V call is TRBV7-9, the J call TRBJ1-2; TRBD1 matches at 9 bases. The germline gives CDR1 SEHNR, CDR2 FQNEAQ (reference sequence). With V trimmed by 5 bases and J by 2 bases, 6 bases remained unmatched. There are 15 residues in the CDR3. The CDR3 bases are TGTGCCAGCAGCACATGGGACAGGGAAAACTATGGCTACACCTTC. Translation: CASSTWDRENYGYTF.

V usage is TRBV9 and J usage is TRBJ2-7, with a possible D match to TRBD1 (6 bases). V was shortened by 0 bases and J by 4 bases, with 11 bases between the two germline ends. Germline assignment: CDR1 SGDLS and CDR2 YYNGEE. The CDR3 has 14 residues. CDR3 DNA sequence: TGTGCCAGCAGCGTAGCTCCCGGGACATACGAGCAGTACTTC. Encoded protein: CASSVAPGTYEQYF.

The chain carries TRBV2 and TRBJ2-2, with TRBD2 as a possible D gene (6 bases). Germline V CDR1 and CDR2: SNHLY, FYNNEI. This CDR3 has 14 amino acids. Trimming left V 7 bases short and J 5 bases short, with 14 bases between. The CDR3 coding sequence is TGTGCCAGCAAGGAGGGTTTCCAGACCGGGGAGCTGTTTTTT. Its translation: CASKEGFQTGELFF. Together with reference TRBV2 and TRBJ2-2, the CDR3 gives the full variable domain: EPEVTQTPSHQVTQMGQEVILRCVPISNHLYFYWYRQILGQKVEFLVSFYNNEISEKSEIFDDQFSVERPDGSNFTLKIRSTKLEDSAMYFCASKEGFQTGELFFGEGSRLTVL.

This rearrangement joins TRBV6-1 to TRBJ1-2, with unresolved D. The V end lost 3 bases, the J end lost 8 bases, and 10 bases lay between the germline ends. CDR3 size: 12 residues. Germline-derived CDR1 and CDR2 are MNHNS and SASEGT. CDR3: CASSDGGMGYTF. The CDR3 nucleotides are TGTGCCAGCAGTGACGGCGGGATGGGCTACACCTTC.